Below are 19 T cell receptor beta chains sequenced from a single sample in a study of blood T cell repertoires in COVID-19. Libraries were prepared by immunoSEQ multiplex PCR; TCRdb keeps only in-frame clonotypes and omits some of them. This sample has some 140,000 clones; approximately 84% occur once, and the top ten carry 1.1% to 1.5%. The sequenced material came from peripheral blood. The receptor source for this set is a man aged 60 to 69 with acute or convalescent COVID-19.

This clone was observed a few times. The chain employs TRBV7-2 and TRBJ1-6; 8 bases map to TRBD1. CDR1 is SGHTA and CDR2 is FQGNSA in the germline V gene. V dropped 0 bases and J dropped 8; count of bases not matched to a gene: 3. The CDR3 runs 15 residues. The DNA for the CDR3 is TGTGCCAGCAGCTTAGCGGGGACAGGTGATTCACCCCTCCACTTT. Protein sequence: CASSLAGTGDSPLHF.

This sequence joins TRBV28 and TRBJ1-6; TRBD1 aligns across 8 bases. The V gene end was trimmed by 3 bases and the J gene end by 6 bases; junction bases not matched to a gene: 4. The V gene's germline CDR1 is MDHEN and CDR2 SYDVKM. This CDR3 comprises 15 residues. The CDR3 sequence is CASSLWTGTNSPLHF. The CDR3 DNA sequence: TGTGCCAGCAGTTTGTGGACAGGGACTAATTCACCCCTCCACTTT.

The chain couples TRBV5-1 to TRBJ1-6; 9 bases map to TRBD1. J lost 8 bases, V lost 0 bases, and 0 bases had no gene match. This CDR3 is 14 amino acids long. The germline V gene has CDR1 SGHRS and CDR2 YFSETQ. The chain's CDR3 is CASSLGDRDSPLHF. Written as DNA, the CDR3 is TGCGCCAGCAGCTTGGGGGACAGGGATTCACCCCTCCACTTT.

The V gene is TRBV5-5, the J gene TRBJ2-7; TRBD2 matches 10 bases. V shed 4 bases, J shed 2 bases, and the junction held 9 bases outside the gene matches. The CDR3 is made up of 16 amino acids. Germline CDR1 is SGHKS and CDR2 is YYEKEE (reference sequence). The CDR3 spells CASSRIPAGGAYEQYF. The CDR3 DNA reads TGTGCCAGCAGCCGGATCCCAGCGGGAGGGGCCTACGAGCAGTACTTC.

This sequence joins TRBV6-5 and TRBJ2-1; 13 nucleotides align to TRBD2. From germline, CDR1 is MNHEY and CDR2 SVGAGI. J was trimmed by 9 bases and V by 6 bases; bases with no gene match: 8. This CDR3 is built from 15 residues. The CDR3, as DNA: TGTGCCAGCAGCGCACTAGCGGGAGGGCTTGGTGAGCAGTTCTTC. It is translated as CASSALAGGLGEQFF.

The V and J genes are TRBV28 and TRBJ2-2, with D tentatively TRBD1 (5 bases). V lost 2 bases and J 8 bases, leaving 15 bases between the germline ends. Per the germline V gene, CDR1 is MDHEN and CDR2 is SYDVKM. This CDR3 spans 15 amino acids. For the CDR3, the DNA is TGTGCCAGCAGTTTAGGAAGGACACGGACAGGGGAGCTGTTTTTT. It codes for CASSLGRTRTGELFF.

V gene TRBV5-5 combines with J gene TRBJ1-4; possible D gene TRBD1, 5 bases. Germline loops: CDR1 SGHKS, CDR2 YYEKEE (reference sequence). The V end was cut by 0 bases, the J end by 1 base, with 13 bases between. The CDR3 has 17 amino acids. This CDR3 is CASSLVPRTRTNEKLFF. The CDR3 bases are TGTGCCAGCAGCTTGGTACCACGGACACGAACTAATGAAAAACTGTTTTTT. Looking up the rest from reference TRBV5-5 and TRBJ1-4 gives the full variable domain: DAGVTQSPTHLIKTRGQQVTLRCSPISGHKSVSWYQQVLGQGPQFIFQYYEKEERGRGNFPDRFSARQFPNYSSELNVNALLLGDSALYLCASSLVPRTRTNEKLFFGSGTQLSVL.

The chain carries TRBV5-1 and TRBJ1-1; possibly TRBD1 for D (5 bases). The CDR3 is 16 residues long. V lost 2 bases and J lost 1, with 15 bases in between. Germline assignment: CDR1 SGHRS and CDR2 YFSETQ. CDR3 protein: CASSLWYPQGNTEAFF. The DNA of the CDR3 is TGCGCCAGCAGCTTATGGTACCCGCAGGGGAACACTGAAGCTTTCTTT.

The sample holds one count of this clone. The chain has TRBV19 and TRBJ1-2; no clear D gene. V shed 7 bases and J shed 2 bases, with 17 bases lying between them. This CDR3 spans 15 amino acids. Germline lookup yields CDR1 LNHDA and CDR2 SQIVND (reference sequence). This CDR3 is CASNKEGRANYGYTF. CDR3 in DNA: TGTGCCAGTAATAAGGAGGGAAGAGCGAACTATGGCTACACCTTC.

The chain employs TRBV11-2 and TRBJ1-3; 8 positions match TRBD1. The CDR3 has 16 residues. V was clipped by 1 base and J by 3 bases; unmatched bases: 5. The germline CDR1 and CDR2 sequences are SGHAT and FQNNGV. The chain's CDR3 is CASSLGTTGVGNTIYF. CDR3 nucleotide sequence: TGTGCCAGCAGCTTAGGCACGACAGGGGTTGGAAACACCATATATTTT.

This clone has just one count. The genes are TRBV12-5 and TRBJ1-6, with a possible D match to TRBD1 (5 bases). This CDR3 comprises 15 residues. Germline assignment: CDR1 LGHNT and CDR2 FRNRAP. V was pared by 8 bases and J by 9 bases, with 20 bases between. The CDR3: CASCLLGVRSSPLHF. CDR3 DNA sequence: TGTGCTAGTTGTCTTTTAGGGGTTCGGAGTTCACCCCTCCACTTT.

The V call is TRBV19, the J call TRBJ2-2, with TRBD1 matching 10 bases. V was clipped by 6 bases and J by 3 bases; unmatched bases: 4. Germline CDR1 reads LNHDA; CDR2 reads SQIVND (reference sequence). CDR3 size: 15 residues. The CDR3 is CASRRQGADTGELFF. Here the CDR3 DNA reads TGTGCCAGTAGAAGACAGGGGGCGGACACCGGGGAGCTGTTTTTT.

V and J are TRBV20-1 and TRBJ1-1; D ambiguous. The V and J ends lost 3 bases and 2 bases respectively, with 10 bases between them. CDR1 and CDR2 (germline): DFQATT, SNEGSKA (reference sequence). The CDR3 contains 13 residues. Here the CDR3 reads CSASTGRNTEAFF. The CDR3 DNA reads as TGCAGTGCTAGTACCGGTCGCAACACTGAAGCTTTCTTT.

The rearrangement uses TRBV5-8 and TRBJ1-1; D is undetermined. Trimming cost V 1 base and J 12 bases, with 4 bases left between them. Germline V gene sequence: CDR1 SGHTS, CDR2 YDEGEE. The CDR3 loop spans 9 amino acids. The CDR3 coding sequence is TGTGCCAGCAGCTTGCTAACTTTCTTT. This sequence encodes CASSLLTFF.

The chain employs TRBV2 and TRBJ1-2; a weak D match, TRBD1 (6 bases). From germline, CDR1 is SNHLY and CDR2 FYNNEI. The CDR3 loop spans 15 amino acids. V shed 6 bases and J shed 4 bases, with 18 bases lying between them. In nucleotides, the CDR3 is TGTGCCAGCAGGGCGCTGACAGGCGCCGGCTATGGCTACACCTTC. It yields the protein CASRALTGAGYGYTF.

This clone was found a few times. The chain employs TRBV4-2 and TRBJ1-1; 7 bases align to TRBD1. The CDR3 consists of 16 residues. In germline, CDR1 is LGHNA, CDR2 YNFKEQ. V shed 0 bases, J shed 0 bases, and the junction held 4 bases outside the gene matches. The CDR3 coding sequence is TGTGCCAGCAGCCAAGATACAGGGGTCCTGAACACTGAAGCTTTCTTT. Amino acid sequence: CASSQDTGVLNTEAFF.

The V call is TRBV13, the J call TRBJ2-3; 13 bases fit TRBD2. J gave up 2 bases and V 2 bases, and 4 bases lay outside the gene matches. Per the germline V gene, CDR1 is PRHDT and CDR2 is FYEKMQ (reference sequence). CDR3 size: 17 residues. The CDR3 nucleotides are TGTGCCAGCAGCTTAAGACTAGCGGGGGGCTACACAGATACGCAGTATTTT. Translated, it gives CASSLRLAGGYTDTQYF.

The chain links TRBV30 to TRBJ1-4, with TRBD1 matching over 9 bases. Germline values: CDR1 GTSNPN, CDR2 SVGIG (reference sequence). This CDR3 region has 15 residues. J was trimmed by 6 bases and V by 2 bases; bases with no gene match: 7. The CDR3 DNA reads TGTGCCTGGAGTTCCCCGGGACAGGGTGATGAAAAACTGTTTTTT. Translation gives CAWSSPGQGDEKLFF.

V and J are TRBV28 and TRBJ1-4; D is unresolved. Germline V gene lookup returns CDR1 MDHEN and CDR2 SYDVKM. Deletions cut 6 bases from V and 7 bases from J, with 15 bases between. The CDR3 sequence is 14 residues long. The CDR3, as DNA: TGTGCCAGCAGCCGCGGGGAGAGGCTTGAAAAACTGTTTTTT. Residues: CASSRGERLEKLFF.